The clone carrying this T cell receptor (beta chain) came up a few times. No antigen is known for it. This entry comes from a study of T cells in Graves' hyperthyroidism and ophthalmopathy. Regarding the study as a whole: Most expanded thyroid clonotypes above 0.001 also appeared in blood.

The CDR3 covers 13 residues. Germline CDR1 MNHNS, CDR2 SASEGT. Trimming took off 5 bases at V and 4 bases at J, with 11 bases between the two ends. The source material, RNA transcripts, was used to amplify TCR beta CDR3 regions. TCR CDR3 regions were first amplified by RT-PCR with HTBI primers. TCRdb passed the multiplex PCR reads through MiXCR, listing each CDR3 protein once. Of some 150,000 distinct CDR3 sequences detected, approximately 20% appear once; the ten largest clones hold about two thirds. Disease duration under 2 months; hyperthyroidism patients were aged 18 to 65. The sequence was obtained from a woman in her forties or fifties with Graves' hyperthyroidism that later progressed to Graves' ophthalmopathy. The chain is built from TRBV6-1 and TRBJ2-5; D might be TRBD1 (6 bases). The sequenced material came from blood. This CDR3 is CASSQGMGETQYF. The CDR3 nucleotides are TGTGCCAGCAGTCAGGGGATGGGAGAGACCCAGTACTTC.